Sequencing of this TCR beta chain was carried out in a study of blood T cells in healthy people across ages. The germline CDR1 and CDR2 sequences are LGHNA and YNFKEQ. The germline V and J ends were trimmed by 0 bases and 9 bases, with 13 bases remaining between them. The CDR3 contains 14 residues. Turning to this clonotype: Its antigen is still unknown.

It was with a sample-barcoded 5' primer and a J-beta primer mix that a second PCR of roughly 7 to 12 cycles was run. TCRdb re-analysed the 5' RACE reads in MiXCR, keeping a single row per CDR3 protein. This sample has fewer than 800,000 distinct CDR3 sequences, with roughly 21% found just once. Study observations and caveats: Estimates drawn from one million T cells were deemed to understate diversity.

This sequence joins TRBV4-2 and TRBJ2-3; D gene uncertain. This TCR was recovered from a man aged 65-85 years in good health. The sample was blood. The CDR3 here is CASSQDLERITQYF. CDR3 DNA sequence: TGTGCCAGCAGCCAAGATCTAGAGAGGATAACGCAGTATTTT.